This TCR beta chain was obtained from a study of T cell clusters in autoimmune cytopenias. Study overall: A median of 51,575 TRB reads per sample yielded a median around 2,000 distinct clonotypes.

Study-wide results and caveats: The T cell clusters were defined only in silico, without experimental functional validation.

Germline V gene sequence: CDR1 MNHEY, CDR2 SVGAGI. The CDR3 runs 13 residues. Multiplex touch-down PCR amplified TRB using TRB-A and TRB-B pools in one tube. From the multiplex PCR reads, TCRdb lists one entry per CDR3 protein and no DNA. The sample's table shows several thousand distinct CDR3 sequences. Each sample's input was around 270 ng genomic DNA, about 38,000 genome equivalents. This clonotype is labeled medium-sized based on frequency. Antigen specificity is unknown. J is TRBJ2-7 and V is TRBV6-5. The sample taken for sequencing was peripheral blood. The receptor was derived from a human donor with an autoimmune cytopenia or autoimmune hepatitis (not recorded which). The CDR3: CASRTTSYYEQYF.